This T cell receptor beta chain was sequenced in a study of blood T cell repertoires in COVID-19. Study overall: Sites in the United States, Italy and Spain provided acute and convalescent COVID-19 samples. From T cells, B-cell-depleted T cells, or PBMCs came the material, which was cDNA or gDNA.

In the original processing: Amplification of reference gene primers was used by the study to estimate nucleated cell counts. Profiled with immunoSEQ multiplex PCR; TCRdb holds only in-frame clones, not every one. Clone size and the V and J calls come from that table; the DNA yielded D and trimming. There are fewer than 300,000 clones in the sample; roughly 83% occur only once, and under 3% lies in the top ten. The CDR3 length is 15 residues. V lost 2 bases, J lost 9 bases, and 10 bases stayed unmatched. Germline values: CDR1 SGHDT, CDR2 YYEEEE. The genes are TRBV5-6 and TRBJ2-3, with 9 bases lining up with TRBD2. Input material: peripheral blood. This sequence was found in a woman in her seventies with active or convalescent COVID-19. The CDR3 is CASSLGSLAGLTQYF. CDR3 coding DNA: TGTGCCAGCAGCTTAGGATCCCTAGCGGGACTAACGCAGTATTTT.